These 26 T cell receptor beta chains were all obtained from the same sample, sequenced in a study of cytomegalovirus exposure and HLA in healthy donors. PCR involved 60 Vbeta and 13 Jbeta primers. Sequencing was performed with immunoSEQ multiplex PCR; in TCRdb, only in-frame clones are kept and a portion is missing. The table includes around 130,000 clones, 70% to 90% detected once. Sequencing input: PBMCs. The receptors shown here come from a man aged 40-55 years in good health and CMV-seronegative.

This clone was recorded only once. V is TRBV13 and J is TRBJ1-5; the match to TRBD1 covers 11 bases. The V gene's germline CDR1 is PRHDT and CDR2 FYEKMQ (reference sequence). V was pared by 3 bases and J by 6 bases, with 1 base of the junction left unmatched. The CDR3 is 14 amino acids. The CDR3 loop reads CASSFGTGGQPQHF. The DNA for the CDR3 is TGTGCCAGCAGCTTCGGGACAGGGGGTCAGCCCCAGCATTTT.

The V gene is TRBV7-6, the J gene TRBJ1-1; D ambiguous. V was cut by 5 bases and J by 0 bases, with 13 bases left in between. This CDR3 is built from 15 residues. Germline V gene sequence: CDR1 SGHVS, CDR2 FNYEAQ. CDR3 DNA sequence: TGTGCCAGCAGCCCCCGTCCCTCTCTGAACACTGAAGCTTTCTTT. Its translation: CASSPRPSLNTEAFF.

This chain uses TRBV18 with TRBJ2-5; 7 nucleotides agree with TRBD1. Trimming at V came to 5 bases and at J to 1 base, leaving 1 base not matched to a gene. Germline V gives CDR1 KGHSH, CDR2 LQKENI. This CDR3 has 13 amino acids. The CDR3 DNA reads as TGTGCCAGCTCAGACAGGGTCCAAGAGACCCAGTACTTC. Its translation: CASSDRVQETQYF.

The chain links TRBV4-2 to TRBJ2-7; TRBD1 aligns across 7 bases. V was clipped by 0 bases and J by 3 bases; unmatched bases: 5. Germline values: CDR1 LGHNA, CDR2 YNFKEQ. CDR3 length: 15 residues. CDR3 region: CASSQDMGQHYEQYF. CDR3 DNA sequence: TGTGCCAGCAGCCAAGATATGGGACAGCACTACGAGCAGTACTTC.

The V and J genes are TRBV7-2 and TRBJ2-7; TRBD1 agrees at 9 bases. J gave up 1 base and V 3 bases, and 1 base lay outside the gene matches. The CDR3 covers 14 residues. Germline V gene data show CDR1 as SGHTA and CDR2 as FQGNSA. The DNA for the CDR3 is TGTGCCAGCAGCTTCGGGACAGGGTCCTACGAGCAGTACTTC. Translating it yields CASSFGTGSYEQYF.

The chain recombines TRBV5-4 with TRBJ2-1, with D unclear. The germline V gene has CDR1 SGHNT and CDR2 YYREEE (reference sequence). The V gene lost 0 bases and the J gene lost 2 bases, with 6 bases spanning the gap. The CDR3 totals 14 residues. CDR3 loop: CASSLGYTYNEQFF. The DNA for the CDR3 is TGTGCCAGCAGCTTGGGCTATACCTACAATGAGCAGTTCTTC. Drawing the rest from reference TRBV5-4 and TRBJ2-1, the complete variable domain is ETGVTQSPTHLIKTRGQQVTLRCSSQSGHNTVSWYQQALGQGPQFIFQYYREEENGRGNFPPRFSGLQFPNYSSELNVNALELDDSALYLCASSLGYTYNEQFFGPGTRLTVL.

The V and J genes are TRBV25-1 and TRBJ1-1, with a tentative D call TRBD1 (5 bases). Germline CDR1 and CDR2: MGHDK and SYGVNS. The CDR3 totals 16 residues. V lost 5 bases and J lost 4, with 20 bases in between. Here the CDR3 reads CASSPPRGEYSTEAFF. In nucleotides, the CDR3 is TGTGCCAGCAGTCCACCCCGGGGGGAATATTCCACTGAAGCTTTCTTT.

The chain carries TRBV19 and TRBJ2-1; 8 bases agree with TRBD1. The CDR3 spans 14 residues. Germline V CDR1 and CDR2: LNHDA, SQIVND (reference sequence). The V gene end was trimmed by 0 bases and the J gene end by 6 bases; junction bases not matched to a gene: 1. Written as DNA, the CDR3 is TGTGCCAGTAGTATAGAGACAGGGGCCAATGAGCAGTTCTTC. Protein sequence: CASSIETGANEQFF.

CDR3 in amino acids: CASSLSLSGTEAFF. CDR3 sequence (DNA): TGTGCCAGCAGCTTAAGTCTATCAGGCACTGAAGCTTTCTTT. V usage is TRBV7-3 and J usage is TRBJ1-1; no definite D call. The CDR3 contains 14 residues. Germline-derived CDR1 and CDR2 are SGHTA and FQGTGA. V was cut by 1 base and J by 4 bases, with 10 bases left in between.

The CDR3 nucleotides read TGTGCCAGCAGGCCTCGAGTGGGGGCTCACTACGAGCAGTACTTC. It encodes CASRPRVGAHYEQYF. The rearrangement uses TRBV27 and TRBJ2-5, with a weak D call TRBD1 (6 bases). With the DNA end fitting TRBJ2-7 better, the J assignment may be wrong. CDR3 size: 15 residues. Germline-derived CDR1 and CDR2 are MNHEY and SMNVEV (reference sequence).

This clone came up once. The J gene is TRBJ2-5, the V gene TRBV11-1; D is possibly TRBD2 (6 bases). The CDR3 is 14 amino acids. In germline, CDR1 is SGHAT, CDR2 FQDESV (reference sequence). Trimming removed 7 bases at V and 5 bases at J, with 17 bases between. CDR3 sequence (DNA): TGTGCCAGCACCTTTAGCGGAAGTAAGGAGACCCAGTACTTC. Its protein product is CASTFSGSKETQYF.

The CDR3 nucleotides are TGTGCCATCGGGGGTAGCGGGAGCCTTCTTCGAGATACGCAGTATTTT. Encoded protein: CAIGGSGSLLRDTQYF. The rearrangement joins TRBV10-3 to TRBJ2-3, with 9 bases matching TRBD2. The CDR3 has 16 amino acids. V dropped 8 bases and J dropped 5; count of bases not matched to a gene: 14. Germline-derived CDR1 and CDR2 are ENHRY and SYGVKD.

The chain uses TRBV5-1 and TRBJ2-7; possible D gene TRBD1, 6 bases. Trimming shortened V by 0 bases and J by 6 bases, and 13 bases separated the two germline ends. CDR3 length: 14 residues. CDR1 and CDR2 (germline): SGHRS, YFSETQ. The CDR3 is CASSLETGPSEQYF. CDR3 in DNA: TGCGCCAGCAGCTTGGAGACAGGACCGTCCGAGCAGTACTTC. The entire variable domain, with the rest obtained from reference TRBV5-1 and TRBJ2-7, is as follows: KAGVTQTPRYLIKTRGQQVTLSCSPISGHRSVSWYQQTPGQGLQFLFEYFSETQRNKGNFPGRFSGRQFSNSRSEMNVSTLELGDSALYLCASSLETGPSEQYFGPGTRLTVT.

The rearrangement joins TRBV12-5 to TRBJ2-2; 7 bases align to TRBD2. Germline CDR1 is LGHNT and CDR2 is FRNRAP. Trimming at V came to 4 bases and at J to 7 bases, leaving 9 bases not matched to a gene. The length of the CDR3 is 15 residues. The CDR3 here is CASGSLSGSRGELFF. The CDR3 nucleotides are TGTGCTAGTGGTTCCCTTAGCGGGTCGCGCGGGGAGCTGTTTTTT.

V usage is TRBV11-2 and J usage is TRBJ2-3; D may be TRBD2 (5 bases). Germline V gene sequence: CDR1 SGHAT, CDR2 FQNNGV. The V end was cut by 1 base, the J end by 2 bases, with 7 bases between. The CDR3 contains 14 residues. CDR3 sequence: CASSLGLATDTQYF. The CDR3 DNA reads TGTGCCAGCAGCTTAGGGCTAGCCACAGATACGCAGTATTTT.

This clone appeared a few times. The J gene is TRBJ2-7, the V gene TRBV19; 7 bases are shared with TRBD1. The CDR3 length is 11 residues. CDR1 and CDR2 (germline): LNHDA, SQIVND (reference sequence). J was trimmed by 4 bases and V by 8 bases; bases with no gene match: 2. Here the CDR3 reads CASGDSYEQYF. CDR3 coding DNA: TGTGCCAGTGGGGACAGTTACGAGCAGTACTTC.

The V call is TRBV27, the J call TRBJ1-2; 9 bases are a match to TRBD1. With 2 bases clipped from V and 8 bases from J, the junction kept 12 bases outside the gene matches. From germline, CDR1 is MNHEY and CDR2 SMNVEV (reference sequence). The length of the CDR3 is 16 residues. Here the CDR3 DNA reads TGTGCCAGCAGTTTAGTTGGGACAGGGAGGTTTGGCGGCTACACCTTC. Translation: CASSLVGTGRFGGYTF.

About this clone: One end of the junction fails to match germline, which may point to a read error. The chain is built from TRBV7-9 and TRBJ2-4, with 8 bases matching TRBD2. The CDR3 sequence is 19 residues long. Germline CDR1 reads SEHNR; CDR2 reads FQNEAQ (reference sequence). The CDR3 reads CASSFTLTRGDQGKNSQYF. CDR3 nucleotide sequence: TGTGCCAGCAGCTTCACGCTCACGCGGGGGGACCAAGGCAAAAACAGTCAGTACTTC.

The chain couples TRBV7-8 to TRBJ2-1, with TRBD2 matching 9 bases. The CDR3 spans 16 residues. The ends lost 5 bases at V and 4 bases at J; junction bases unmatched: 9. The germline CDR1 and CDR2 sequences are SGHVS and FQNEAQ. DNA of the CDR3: TGTGCCAGCAGCCTTATAACGGGACTAGCATACAATGAGCAGTTCTTC. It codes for CASSLITGLAYNEQFF.

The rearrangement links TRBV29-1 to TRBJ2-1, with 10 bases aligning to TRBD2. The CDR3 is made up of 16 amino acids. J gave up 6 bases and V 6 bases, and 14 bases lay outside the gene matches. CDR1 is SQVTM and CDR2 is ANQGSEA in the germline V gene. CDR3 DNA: TGCAGCGTCCAACGAGAGGTAGCGGGAGGCGGCAATGAGCAGTTCTTC. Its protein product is CSVQREVAGGGNEQFF.

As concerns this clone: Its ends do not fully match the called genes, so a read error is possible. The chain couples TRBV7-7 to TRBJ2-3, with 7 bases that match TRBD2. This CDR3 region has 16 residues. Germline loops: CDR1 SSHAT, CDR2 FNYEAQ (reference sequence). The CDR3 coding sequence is TGTGCTAGCAGCTTAGAGGTTAGCGGGAGCACAGATACGCAGTATTTT. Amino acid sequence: CASSLEVSGSTDTQYF.

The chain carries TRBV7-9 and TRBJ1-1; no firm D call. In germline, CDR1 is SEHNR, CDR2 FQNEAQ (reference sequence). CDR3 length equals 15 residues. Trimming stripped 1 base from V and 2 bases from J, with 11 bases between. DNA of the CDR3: TGTGCCAGCAGCTTAGGAGGCAGCCAAAACACTGAAGCTTTCTTT. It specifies CASSLGGSQNTEAFF.

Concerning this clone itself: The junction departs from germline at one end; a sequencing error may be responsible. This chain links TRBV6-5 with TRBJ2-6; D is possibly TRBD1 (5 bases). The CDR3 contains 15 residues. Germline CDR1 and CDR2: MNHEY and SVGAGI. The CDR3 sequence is CASSYSVAGANGLTF. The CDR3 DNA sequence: TGTGCCAGCAGTTATTCGGTTGCTGGGGCCAACGGCCTGACTTTC.

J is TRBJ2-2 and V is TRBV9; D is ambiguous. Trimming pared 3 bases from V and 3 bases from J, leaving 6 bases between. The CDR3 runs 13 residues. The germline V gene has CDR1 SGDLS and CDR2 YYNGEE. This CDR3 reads CASSATHTGELFF. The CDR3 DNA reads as TGTGCCAGCAGCGCCACTCACACCGGGGAGCTGTTTTTT.

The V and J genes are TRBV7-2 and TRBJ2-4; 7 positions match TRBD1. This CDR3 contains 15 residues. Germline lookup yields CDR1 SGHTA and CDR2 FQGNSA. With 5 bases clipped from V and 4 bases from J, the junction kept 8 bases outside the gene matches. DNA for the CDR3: TGTGCCAGCAGCAAGGGGACAGTAATAAAAAACATTCAGTACTTC. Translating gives CASSKGTVIKNIQYF.

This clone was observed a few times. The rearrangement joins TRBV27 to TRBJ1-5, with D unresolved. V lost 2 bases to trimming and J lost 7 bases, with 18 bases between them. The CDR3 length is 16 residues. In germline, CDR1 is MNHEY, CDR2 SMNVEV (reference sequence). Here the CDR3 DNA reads TGTGCCAGCAGTTTACTGGGTCCGGCGGGTCTGCAGCCCCAGCATTTT. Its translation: CASSLLGPAGLQPQHF.